The sequence of this T cell receptor (beta chain) was determined in a study of cytomegalovirus exposure and HLA in healthy donors. Points from the study as a whole: Specificity of three CMV-associated chains for CMV antigens was verified in vitro. The listing of roughly 160 TCR beta chains classed them as cytomegalovirus-associated.

Comments on this clone: The antigen is not known.

In the PCR, 60 Vbeta and 13 Jbeta primers were used. Repertoires were generated with immunoSEQ multiplex PCR, while TCRdb's copy carries only in-frame clones and drops some. Recorded for this sample: around 100,000 clones. In germline, CDR1 is MNHEY, CDR2 SMNVEV (reference sequence). The CDR3 contains 11 residues. Trimming took 4 bases from V and 2 from J, leaving 2 bases between them. V is TRBV27 and J is TRBJ2-5; D uncertain. This TCR was recovered from a man in his forties or fifties in good health and CMV-seropositive. Sample: PBMCs. Written as DNA, the CDR3 is TGTGCCAGCAGTTCTCAAGAGACCCAGTACTTC. Protein: CASSSQETQYF.